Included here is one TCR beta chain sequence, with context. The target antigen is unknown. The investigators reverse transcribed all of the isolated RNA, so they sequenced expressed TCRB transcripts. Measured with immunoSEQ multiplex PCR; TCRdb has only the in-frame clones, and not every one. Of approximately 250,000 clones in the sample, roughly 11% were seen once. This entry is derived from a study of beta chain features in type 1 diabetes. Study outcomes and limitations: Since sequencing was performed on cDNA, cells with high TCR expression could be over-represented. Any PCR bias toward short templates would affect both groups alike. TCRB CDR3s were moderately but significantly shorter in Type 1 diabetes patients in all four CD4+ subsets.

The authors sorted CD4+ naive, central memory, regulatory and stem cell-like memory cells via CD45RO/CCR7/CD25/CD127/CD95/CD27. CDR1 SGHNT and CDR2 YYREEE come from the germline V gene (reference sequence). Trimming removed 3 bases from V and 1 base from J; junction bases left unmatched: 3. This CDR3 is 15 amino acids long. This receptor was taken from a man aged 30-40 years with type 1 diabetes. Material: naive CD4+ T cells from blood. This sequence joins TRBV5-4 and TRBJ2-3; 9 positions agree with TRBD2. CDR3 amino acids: CASSSASGGTDTQYF. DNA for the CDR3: TGTGCCAGCAGCTCAGCTAGCGGGGGCACAGATACGCAGTATTTT. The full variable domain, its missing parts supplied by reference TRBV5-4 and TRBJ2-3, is ETGVTQSPTHLIKTRGQQVTLRCSSQSGHNTVSWYQQALGQGPQFIFQYYREEENGRGNFPPRFSGLQFPNYSSELNVNALELDDSALYLCASSSASGGTDTQYFGPGTRLTVL.